Reported below is one T cell receptor (beta chain). Its antigen target is currently unknown. No qualities accompany the bases; no much larger clone lies one base away. The label giving this sample's treatment or condition can be read as: in vitro stimulation with specific CMV peptide epitopes to enrich CMV-specific T cells. The sample is drawn from a study of T cell repertoires in cytomegalovirus infection (dated by TCRdb to about 2019). Study-level background: Recently identified HLA-C-restricted CMV epitopes, whose presentation resists viral immunomodulation, were targeted by peptide stimulations together with well-studied HLA-B-restricted epitopes. Because public TCR beta signatures pointed to carriage of CMV infection together with the matching HLA type, the HLA type of each donor mattered for the analysis.

Broader findings and caveats from the paper: The ex vivo response was dominated by HLA-C-restricted CMV-specific TCR beta clonotypes, which also provided the single most frequent clonotype in two of eight donors. In both this cohort and an independent cohort of 350 to 400 donors, the cumulative frequency of public TCR beta family members distinguished carriers of CMV infection plus the relevant HLA type.

Sequencer: Illumina HiSeq 1500. TCRdb passed the public sequencing reads through fastp at Q25 and MiXCR, retaining productive beta sequences. Entries are consolidated by CDR3 protein sequence, retaining the most common genes and DNA. This sample has 350,000 to 400,000 distinct CDR3 sequences in its table, and roughly a third of those were observed once. The ten largest account for approximately 12% of the sample. From the cysteine up to the phenylalanine, the CDR3 has a length of 11 residues. Left in the record is the CDR3 DNA by itself, 33 bases read in frame from the first base. Taken from the germline V gene, the CDR1 and CDR2 loops are ENHRY and SYGVKD. V is clipped by 6 bases and J by 5 bases, and the sequence between their germline boundaries is 7 bases long.

The receptor was isolated from a human donor in good health (CMV status not recorded). Some clones in this sample may be carry-over from other donors' samples. The chain uses TRBV10-3 and TRBJ2-5, with no D gene named confidently. This specimen was cultured PBMCs, taken from culture after CMV antigen stimulation. This receptor carries the CDR3 CAIRSEETQYF. Here is the DNA: TGTGCCATCAGGTCAGAGGAGACCCAGTACTTC.